The T cell receptor beta chain under discussion was sequenced for a study of blood T cell repertoires in COVID-19. The overall study: Both acute and convalescent COVID-19 samples were obtained from the United States, Italy and Spain. The analysed material was cDNA or gDNA that came from T cells, B-cell-depleted T cells, or PBMCs.

In the original workflow: Amplifying reference gene primers gave estimates of nucleated cell counts. Sequencing used immunoSEQ multiplex PCR; TCRdb keeps in-frame clones, though not all of them. V, J and clone size were drawn from that table, and D and trimming were deduced from the DNA. The data show roughly 390,000 clones, with 85% seen just once and more than 3% held by the top ten. The junction had 1 base not matched to a gene; V was cut back by 5 bases and J by 3 bases. Germline CDR1 is PRHDT and CDR2 is FYEKMQ (reference sequence). CDR3 length: 13 residues. Sequenced material: peripheral blood. The receptor was isolated from a woman aged 18-29 years with acute or convalescent COVID-19. The gene calls are TRBV13 and TRBJ1-1, with 9 bases lining up with TRBD1. The CDR3 is CASSRDRDTEAFF. CDR3 coding DNA: TGTGCCAGCAGCCGGGACAGGGACACTGAAGCTTTCTTT. Together with reference TRBV13 and TRBJ1-1, the CDR3 gives the full variable domain: AAGVIQSPRHLIKEKRETATLKCYPIPRHDTVYWYQQGPGQDPQFLISFYEKMQSDKGSIPDRFSAQQFSDYHSELNMSSLELGDSALYFCASSRDRDTEAFFGQGTRLTVV.